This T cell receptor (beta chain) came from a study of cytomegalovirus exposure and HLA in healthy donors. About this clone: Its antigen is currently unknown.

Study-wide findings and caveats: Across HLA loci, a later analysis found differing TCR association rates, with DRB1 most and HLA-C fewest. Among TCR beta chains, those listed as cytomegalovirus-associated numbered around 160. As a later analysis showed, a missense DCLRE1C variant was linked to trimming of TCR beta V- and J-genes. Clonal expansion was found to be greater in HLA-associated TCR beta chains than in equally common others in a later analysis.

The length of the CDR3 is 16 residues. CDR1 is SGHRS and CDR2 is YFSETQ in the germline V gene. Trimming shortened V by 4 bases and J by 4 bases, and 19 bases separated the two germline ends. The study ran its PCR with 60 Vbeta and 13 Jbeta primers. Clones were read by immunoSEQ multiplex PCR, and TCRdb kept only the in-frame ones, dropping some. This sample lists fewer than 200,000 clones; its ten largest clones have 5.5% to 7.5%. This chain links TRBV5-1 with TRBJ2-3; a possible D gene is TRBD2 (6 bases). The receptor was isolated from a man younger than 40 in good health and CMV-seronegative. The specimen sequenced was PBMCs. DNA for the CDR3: TGCGCCAGCAGCCCCCCAGTCGGGAGCGGTGCAGATACGCAGTATTTT. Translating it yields CASSPPVGSGADTQYF.